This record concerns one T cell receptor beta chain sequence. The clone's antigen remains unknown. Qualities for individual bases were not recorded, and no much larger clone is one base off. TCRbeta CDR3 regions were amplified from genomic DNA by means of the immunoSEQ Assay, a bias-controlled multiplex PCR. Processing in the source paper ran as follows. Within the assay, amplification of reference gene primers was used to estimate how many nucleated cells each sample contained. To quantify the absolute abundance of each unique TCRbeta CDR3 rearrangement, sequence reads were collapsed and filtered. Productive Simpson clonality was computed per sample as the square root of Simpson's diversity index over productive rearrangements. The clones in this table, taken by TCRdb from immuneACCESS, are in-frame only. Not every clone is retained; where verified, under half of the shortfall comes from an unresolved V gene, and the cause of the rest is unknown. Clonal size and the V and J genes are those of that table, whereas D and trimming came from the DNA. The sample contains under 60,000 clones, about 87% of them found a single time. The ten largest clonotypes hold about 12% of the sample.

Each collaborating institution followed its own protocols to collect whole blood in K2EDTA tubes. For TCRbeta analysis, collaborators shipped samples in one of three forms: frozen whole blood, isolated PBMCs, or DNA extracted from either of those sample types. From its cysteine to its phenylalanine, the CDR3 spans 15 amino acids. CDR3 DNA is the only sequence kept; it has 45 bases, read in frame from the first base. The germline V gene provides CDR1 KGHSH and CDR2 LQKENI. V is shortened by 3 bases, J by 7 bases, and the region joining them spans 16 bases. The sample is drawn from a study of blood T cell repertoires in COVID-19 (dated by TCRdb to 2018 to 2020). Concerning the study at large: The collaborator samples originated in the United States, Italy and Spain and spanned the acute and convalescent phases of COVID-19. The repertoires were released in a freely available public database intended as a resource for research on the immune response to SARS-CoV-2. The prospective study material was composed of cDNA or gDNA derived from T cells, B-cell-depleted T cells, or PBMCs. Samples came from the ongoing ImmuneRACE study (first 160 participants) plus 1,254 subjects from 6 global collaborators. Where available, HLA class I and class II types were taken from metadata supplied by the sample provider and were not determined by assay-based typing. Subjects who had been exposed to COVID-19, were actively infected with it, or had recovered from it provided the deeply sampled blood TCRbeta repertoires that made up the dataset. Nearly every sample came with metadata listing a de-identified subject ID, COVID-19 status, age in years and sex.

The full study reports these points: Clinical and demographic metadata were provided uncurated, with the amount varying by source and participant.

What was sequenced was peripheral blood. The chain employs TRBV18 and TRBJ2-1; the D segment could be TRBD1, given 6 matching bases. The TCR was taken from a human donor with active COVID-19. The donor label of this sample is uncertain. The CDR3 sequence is CASSPGDTPWNEQFF. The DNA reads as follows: TGTGCCAGCTCACCGGGGGACACCCCCTGGAATGAGCAGTTCTTC.